The clone carrying this TCR beta chain was seen ten or more times. Its antigen is unidentified. This sample was included in a study of CD8 T cells in ankylosing spondylitis. Findings and limits, study-wide: Prior literature has documented some motif variants in synovial fluid and blood from reactive arthritis. Clones linked to disease were reported to show significant enrichment in matched ankylosing spondylitis synovial fluid. In ankylosing spondylitis blood, a motif of eight highly homologous TCR beta variants appeared characteristic. Disease-linked clones, CD8+, were relatively rare in peripheral blood.

Trimming stripped 8 bases from V and 10 bases from J, with 18 bases between. This CDR3 has 14 residues. The germline V gene encodes CDR1 MGHDK and CDR2 SYGVNS. A quantitative 5'-RACE method, one with molecular barcodes, was used to make TCR beta libraries. TCRdb itself ran the 5' RACE reads through MiXCR, one entry per CDR3 protein. The data hold about 200,000 distinct CDR3 sequences, with roughly 6.6% observed a single time. Material: blood, either unsorted or a sorted T cell fraction (not recorded which). The receptor was isolated from a male donor with ankylosing spondylitis. This rearrangement joins TRBV25-1 to TRBJ1-6; D remains unclear. The chain's CDR3 is CASAASRTGSPLHF. Written as DNA, the CDR3 is TGTGCCAGCGCGGCTTCAAGGACGGGATCACCCCTCCACTTT.